This is a list of T cell receptor beta chains from one sample in a study of blood T cell repertoires in COVID-19. Sequenced by immunoSEQ multiplex PCR; TCRdb stores in-frame clones only, minus some. The sample consists of 47,000 or so clones, 65% to 90% of them appearing once. The material sequenced was peripheral blood. Source of these receptors: a woman older than 75 with COVID-19, enrolled during active disease. Each CDR3 is given with its conserved first and last residue.

V	length	J	CDR3
TRBV7-9	15	TRBJ2-1	CASVGGTGLHNEQFF
TRBV7-3	14	TRBJ1-6	CASSQTGVNSPLHF
TRBV24-1	16	TRBJ2-5	CATSDQAGGGQETQYF
TRBV11-2	16	TRBJ1-6	CASSSAGGLGNSPLHF
TRBV3-1/TRBV3-2	19	TRBJ2-3	CASSQTAPGGGRLTDTQYF
TRBV4-2	18	TRBJ2-7	CASSQDGGQAVGLYEQYF
TRBV19	15	TRBJ2-7	CASSLVGQGMSEQYF
TRBV5-4	14	TRBJ2-7	CASGYGTGWSEQYF
TRBV30	13	TRBJ2-2	CAWRNSRTGELFF
TRBV9	12	TRBJ2-2	CASSAYTGELFF
TRBV19	15	TRBJ2-3	CASKGGQSGTDTQYF
TRBV12-3/TRBV12-4	13	TRBJ1-1	CASSFRAVVEAFF
TRBV10-3	14	TRBJ2-7	CAISPGQGNYEQYF
TRBV3-1/TRBV3-2	15	TRBJ1-5	CASSLGTDSNQPQHF
TRBV10-3	16	TRBJ2-7	CAISANTGTDLYEQYF
TRBV27	16	TRBJ2-1	CASSLMGGMLYNEQFF
TRBV2	13	TRBJ1-5	CASTLLQGQPQHF
TRBV30	11	TRBJ1-1	CASDTNTEAFF
TRBV6-5	15	TRBJ2-1	CASSSPSGRAYEQFF
TRBV27	15	TRBJ2-7	CASSLSSRGIYEQYF
TRBV5-1	15	TRBJ1-5	CASSLGPISNQPQHF
TRBV19	15	TRBJ2-3	CASRDYLTSTDTQYF
TRBV7-6	18	TRBJ2-2	CASSLNGARERRTGELFF
TRBV28	15	TRBJ1-2	CASSLGRGRSYGYTF
TRBV24-1	16	TRBJ2-1	CATSDSRQGASTEQFF
TRBV7-3	15	TRBJ2-1	CASSLTSGTYNEQFF
TRBV10-3	14	TRBJ2-7	CASRDRVLTYEQYF
TRBV27	14	TRBJ2-7	CASSLRMSTAEQYF
TRBV15	14	TRBJ2-7	CATSRGAASYEQYF
TRBV4-1	12	TRBJ1-2	CASSQVAVGYTF
TRBV7-2	16	TRBJ2-2	CASSLAGLANTGELFF
TRBV11-3	14	TRBJ2-7	CASSLARTGSEQYF
TRBV2	18	TRBJ2-5	CANAPGLAGGPGGETQYF
TRBV5-1	14	TRBJ2-7	CASSFESETYEQYF
TRBV28	18	TRBJ2-4	CASSFPLDRGEAKNIQYF